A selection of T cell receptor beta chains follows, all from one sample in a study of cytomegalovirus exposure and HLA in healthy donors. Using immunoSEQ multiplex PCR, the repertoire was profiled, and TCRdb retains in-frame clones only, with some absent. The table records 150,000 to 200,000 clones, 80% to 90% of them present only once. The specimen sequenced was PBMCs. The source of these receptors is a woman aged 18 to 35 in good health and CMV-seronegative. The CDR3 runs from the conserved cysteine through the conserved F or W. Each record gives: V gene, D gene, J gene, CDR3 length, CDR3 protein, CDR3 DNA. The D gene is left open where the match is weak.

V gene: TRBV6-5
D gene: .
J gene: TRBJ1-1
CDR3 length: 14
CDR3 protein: CASSLEGPTTEAFF
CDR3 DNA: TGTGCCAGCAGCTTAGAGGGCCCAACAACTGAAGCTTTCTTT

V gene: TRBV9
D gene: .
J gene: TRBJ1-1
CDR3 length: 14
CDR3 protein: CASSVAGMNTEAFF
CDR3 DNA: TGTGCCAGCAGCGTAGCAGGAATGAACACTGAAGCTTTCTTT

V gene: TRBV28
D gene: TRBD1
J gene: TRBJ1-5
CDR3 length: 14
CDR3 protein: CASSSLHRGSTQHF
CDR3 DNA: TGTGCCAGCAGTTCTTTACACAGGGGCTCGACCCAACATTTT

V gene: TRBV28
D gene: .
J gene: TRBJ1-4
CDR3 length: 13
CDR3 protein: CASRRTVNEKLFF
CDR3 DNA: TGTGCCAGCCGAAGGACAGTTAATGAAAAACTGTTTTTT

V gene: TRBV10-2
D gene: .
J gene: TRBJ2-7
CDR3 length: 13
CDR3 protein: CASSEAGNYEQYF
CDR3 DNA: TGCGCCAGCAGTGAGGCGGGCAACTACGAGCAGTACTTC

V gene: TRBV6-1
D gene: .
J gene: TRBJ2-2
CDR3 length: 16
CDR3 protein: CASSVGAALNTGELFF
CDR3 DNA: TGTGCCAGCAGTGTAGGGGCAGCTCTTAATACCGGGGAGCTGTTTTTT

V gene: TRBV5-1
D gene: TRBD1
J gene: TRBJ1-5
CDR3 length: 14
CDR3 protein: CASSLEQGAQPQHF
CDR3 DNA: TGCGCCAGCAGCCTAGAACAGGGGGCCCAGCCCCAGCATTTT

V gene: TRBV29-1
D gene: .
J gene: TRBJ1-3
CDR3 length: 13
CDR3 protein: CSVRKTNRNTIYF
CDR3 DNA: TGCAGCGTCCGGAAGACTAACCGAAACACCATATATTTT

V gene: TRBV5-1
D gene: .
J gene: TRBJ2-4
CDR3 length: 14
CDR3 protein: CASSLGTSKNIQYF
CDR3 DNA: TGCGCCAGCAGCTTGGGCACTAGCAAAAACATTCAGTACTTC

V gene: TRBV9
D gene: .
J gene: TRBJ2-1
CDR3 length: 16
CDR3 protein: CASSVEYYGGISEQFF
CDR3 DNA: TGTGCCAGCAGCGTAGAGTATTATGGGGGGATAAGTGAGCAGTTCTTC

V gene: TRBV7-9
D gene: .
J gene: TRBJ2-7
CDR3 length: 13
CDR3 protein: CASSLYRTGVKYF
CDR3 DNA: TGTGCCAGCAGCTTATACCGGACGGGGGTGAAGTACTTC

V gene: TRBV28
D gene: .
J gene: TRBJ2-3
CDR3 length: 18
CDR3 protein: CASSLPRGLPKGTDTQYF
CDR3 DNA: TGTGCCAGCAGCCTTCCACGGGGACTCCCAAAGGGGACAGATACGCAGTATTTT

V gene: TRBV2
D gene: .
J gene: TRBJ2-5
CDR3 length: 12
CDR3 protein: CASSGDSETQYF
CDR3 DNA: TGTGCCAGCAGTGGAGATAGCGAGACCCAGTACTTC

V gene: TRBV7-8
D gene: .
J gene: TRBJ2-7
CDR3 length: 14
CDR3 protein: CASSLNRDRYEQYF
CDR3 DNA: TGTGCCAGCAGCTTAAATCGGGATCGCTACGAGCAGTACTTC

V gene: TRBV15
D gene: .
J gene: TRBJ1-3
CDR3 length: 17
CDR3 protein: CATSEGVPSLRGHTIYF
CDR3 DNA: TGTGCCACCAGCGAAGGGGTCCCCTCCCTTAGAGGACACACCATATATTTT

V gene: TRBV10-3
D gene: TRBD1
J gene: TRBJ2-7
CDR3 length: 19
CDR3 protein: CAISESMGAGGQVAYEQYF
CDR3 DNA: TGTGCCATCAGTGAGTCGATGGGGGCAGGGGGACAGGTCGCCTACGAGCAGTACTTC

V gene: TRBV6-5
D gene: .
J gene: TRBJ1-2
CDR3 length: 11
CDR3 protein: CASGARSGYTF
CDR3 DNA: TGTGCCAGCGGGGCGAGGAGTGGCTACACCTTC

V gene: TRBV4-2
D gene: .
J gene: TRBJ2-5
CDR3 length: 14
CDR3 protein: CASSQLGHKETQYF
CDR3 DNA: TGTGCCAGCAGCCAACTTGGACACAAAGAGACCCAGTACTTC

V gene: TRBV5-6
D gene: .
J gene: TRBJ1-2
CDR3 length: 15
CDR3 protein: CASSLRHRVNYGYTF
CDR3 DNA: TGTGCCAGCAGCTTGAGGCACAGGGTTAACTATGGCTACACCTTC

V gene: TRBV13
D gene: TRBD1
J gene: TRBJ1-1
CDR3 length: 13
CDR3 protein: CASGQGVNTEAFF
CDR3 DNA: TGTGCCAGCGGGCAGGGGGTAAACACTGAAGCTTTCTTT

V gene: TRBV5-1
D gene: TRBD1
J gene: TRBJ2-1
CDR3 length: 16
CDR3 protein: CASSKTGTDYVNEQFF
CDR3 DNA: TGCGCCAGCAGTAAGACGGGGACAGATTACGTAAATGAGCAGTTCTTC